These T cell receptor beta chains were read from a single sample in a study of identifying expanded T cells in peripheral blood. Using immunoSEQ multiplex PCR, the repertoire was profiled, and TCRdb retains in-frame clones only, with some absent. Among about 80,000 clones listed, 85% to 90% were seen once. What was sequenced was blood. These receptors were obtained from a person aged 18 to 75 in good health. CDR3s include the opening cysteine and the closing phenylalanine or tryptophan. Each record gives: V gene, clone size, D gene, J gene, CDR3 protein, CDR3 DNA. D genes are given only for firm matches. Clone size is stated in some rows and not others, as once, few, many or a class when expanded.

TRBV28	.	.	TRBJ1-5	CASSLQGRGDQPQHF	TGTGCCAGCAGTTTGCAGGGGCGGGGGGATCAGCCCCAGCATTTT
TRBV6-5	once	TRBD2	TRBJ2-7	CASRGGRAYEQYF	TGTGCCAGCAGGGGCGGGAGGGCCTACGAGCAGTACTTC
TRBV4-2	.	.	TRBJ1-4	CASSPPEGQEKLFF	TGTGCCAGCAGCCCGCCTGAGGGGCAAGAAAAACTGTTTTTT
TRBV5-5	.	.	TRBJ1-2	CASSLAPGAPRSNYGYTF	TGTGCCAGCAGCTTGGCGCCAGGGGCCCCACGAAGTAACTATGGCTACACCTTC
TRBV19	.	.	TRBJ1-1	CASSIHPTEAFF	TGTGCCAGTAGTATCCACCCCACTGAAGCTTTCTTT
TRBV4-1	.	.	TRBJ2-7	CASSQLTGGSEQYF	TGCGCCAGCAGCCAATTAACAGGCGGTTCCGAGCAGTACTTC
TRBV19	.	.	TRBJ1-1	CASSIDPGRNTEAFF	TGTGCCAGTAGTATAGATCCGGGACGTAACACTGAAGCTTTCTTT
TRBV7-9	.	.	TRBJ2-1	CASSLVSAADNEQFF	TGTGCCAGCAGCTTAGTATCGGCGGCTGACAATGAGCAGTTCTTC
TRBV18	.	.	TRBJ2-2	CASSPLSGTNTGELFF	TGTGCCAGCTCACCACTGTCGGGGACGAACACCGGGGAGCTGTTTTTT
TRBV9	.	TRBD1	TRBJ1-1	CASSAYRGNTEAFF	TGTGCCAGCAGCGCTTACAGGGGAAACACTGAAGCTTTCTTT
TRBV6-1	.	.	TRBJ1-5	CASRADGRRNQPQHF	TGTGCCAGCAGAGCTGACGGACGCCGCAATCAGCCCCAGCATTTT
TRBV6-1	once	.	TRBJ2-2	CASSESTFGELFF	TGTGCCAGCAGTGAGTCTACATTCGGGGAGCTGTTTTTT
TRBV12-5	.	.	TRBJ1-2	CASGWVDYGYTF	TGTGCTAGTGGTTGGGTGGACTATGGCTACACCTTC
TRBV7-9	.	.	TRBJ2-5	CASSPRGTPQNQETQYF	TGTGCCAGCAGCCCAAGGGGGACGCCGCAGAACCAAGAGACCCAGTACTTC
TRBV11-2	.	TRBD1	TRBJ1-2	CASSLDYRGSSYYGYTF	TGTGCCAGCAGCTTAGACTACAGGGGATCTTCCTACTATGGCTACACCTTC
TRBV30	.	TRBD2	TRBJ2-1	CAWSSLAGGNNEQFF	TGTGCCTGGAGTTCACTAGCGGGAGGAAACAATGAGCAGTTCTTC
TRBV2	.	.	TRBJ2-3	CASSPLRARSDTQYF	TGTGCCAGCAGTCCTTTGCGCGCAAGGTCAGATACGCAGTATTTT
TRBV5-1	.	TRBD2	TRBJ2-3	CASSPRTSSADTQYF	TGCGCCAGCAGCCCGAGGACTAGTAGTGCAGATACGCAGTATTTT
TRBV19	.	.	TRBJ1-4	CASSTGAHNEKLFF	TGTGCCAGTAGCACCGGGGCCCATAATGAAAAACTGTTTTTT
TRBV29-1	.	.	TRBJ1-1	CSGSNADTEAFF	TGCAGCGGGTCCAATGCGGACACTGAAGCTTTCTTT